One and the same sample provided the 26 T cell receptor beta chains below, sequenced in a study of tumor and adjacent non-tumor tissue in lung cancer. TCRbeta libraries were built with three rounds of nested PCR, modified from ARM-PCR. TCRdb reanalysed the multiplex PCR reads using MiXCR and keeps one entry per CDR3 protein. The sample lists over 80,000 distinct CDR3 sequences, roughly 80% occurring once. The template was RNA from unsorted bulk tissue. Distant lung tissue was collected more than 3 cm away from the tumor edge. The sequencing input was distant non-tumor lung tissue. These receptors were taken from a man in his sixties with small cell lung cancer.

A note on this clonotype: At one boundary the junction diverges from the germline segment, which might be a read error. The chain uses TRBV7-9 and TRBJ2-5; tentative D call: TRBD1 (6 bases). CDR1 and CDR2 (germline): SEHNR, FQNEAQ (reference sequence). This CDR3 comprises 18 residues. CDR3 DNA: TGTGCCAACAGCTTAGAATTGTCGCAGACAGGCTTGTTGGAGACCCAGTACTTC. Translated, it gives CANSLELSQTGLLETQYF. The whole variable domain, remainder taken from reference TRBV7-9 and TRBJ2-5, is DTGVSQNPRHKITKRGQNVTFRCDPISEHNRLYWYRQTLGQGPEFLTYFQNEAQLEKSRLLSDRFSAERPKGSFSTLEIQRTEQGDSAMYLCANSLELSQTGLLETQYFGPGTRLLVL.

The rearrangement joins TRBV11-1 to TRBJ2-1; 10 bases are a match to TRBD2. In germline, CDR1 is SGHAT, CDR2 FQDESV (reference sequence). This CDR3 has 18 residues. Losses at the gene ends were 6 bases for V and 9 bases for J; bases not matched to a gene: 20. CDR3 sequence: CASRSESRASGSGIEQFF. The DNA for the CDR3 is TGTGCCAGCAGATCAGAATCGAGGGCTAGCGGGAGTGGTATTGAGCAGTTCTTC.

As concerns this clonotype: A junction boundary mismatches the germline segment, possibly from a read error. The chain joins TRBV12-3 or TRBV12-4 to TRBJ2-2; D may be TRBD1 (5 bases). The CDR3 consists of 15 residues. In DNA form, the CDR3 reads TGTGCCAGCAGTTTCTCTGAGACAGTCACCGCGGAGCTGTTTTTT. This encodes CASSFSETVTAELFF.

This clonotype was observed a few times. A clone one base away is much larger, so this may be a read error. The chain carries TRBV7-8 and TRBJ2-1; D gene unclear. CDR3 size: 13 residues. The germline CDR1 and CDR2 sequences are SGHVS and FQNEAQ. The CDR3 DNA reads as TGTGTCAGCATCGCCCCGAAGACTAATGAGCAGTTCTTC. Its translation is CVSIAPKTNEQFF.

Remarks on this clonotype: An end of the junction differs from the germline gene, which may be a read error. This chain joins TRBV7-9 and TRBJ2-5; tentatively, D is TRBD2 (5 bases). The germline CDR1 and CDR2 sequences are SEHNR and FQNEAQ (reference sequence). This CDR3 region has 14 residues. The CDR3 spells CAGSLIRGSETQYF. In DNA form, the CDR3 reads TGTGCCGGCAGCTTAATTCGGGGATCGGAGACCCAGTACTTC.

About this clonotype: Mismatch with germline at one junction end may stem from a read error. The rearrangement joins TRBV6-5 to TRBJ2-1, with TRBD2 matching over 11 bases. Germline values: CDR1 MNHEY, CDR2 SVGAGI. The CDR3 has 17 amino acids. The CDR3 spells CARNYSIWGLADNEQLF. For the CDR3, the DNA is TGTGCCCGCAATTACTCGATCTGGGGACTAGCGGACAATGAGCAGCTCTTC.

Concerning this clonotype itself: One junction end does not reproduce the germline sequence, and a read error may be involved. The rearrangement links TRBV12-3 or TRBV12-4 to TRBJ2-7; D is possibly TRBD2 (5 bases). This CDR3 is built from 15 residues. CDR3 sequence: CASSPRSVRAYEQYF. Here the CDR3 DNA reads TGTGCCAGCAGTCCCCGAAGCGTGAGGGCCTACGAGCAGTATTTC.

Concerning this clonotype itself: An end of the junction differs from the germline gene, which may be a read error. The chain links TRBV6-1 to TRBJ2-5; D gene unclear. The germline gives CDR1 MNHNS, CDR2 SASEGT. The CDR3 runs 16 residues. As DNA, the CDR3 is TGTCCCAGCAGTGAAACACACACCGGGTTTCAAGAGACCCAGAACTTC. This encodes CPSSETHTGFQETQNF.

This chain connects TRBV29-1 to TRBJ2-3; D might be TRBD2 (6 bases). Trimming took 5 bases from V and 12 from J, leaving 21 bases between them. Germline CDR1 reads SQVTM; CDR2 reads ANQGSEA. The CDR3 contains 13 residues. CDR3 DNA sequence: TGCAGCGTTCTTTACGGGAGCTGGGATTCACAGTATTTT. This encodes CSVLYGSWDSQYF.

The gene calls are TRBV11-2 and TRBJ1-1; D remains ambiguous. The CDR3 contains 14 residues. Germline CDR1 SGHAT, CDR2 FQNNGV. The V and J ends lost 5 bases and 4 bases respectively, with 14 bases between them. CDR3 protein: CASSLVGMGTEAFF. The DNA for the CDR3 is TGTGCCAGCAGCCTAGTCGGGATGGGCACTGAAGCTTTCTTT.

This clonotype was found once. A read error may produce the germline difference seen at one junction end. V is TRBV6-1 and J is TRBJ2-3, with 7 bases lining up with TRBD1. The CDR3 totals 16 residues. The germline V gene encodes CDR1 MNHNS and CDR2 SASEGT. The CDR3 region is CANSAYRGEGTDTQYF. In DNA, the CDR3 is TGTGCCAACAGTGCGTACAGGGGTGAGGGCACAGATACGCAGTATTTT.

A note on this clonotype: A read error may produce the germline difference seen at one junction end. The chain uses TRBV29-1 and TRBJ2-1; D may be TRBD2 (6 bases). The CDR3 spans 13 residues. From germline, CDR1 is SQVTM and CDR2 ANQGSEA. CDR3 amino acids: CCVPPGGVNEQFF. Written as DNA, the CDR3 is TGCTGCGTACCCCCTGGAGGGGTCAATGAGCAGTTCTTC.

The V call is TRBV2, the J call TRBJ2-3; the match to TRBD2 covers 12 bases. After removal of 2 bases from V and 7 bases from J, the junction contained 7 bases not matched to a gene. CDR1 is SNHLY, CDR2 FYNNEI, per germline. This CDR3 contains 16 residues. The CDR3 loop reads CASSERGLAGWYTQYF. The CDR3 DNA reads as TGTGCCAGCAGTGAAAGAGGACTAGCGGGGTGGTATACGCAGTATTTT.

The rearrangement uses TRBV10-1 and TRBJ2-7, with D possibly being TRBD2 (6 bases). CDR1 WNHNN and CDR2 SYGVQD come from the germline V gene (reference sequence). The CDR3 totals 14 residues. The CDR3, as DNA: TGCGCCATCAGTGAAGGAGGGAGCCCTAAGGAGCAGTGCGTC. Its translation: CAISEGGSPKEQCV.

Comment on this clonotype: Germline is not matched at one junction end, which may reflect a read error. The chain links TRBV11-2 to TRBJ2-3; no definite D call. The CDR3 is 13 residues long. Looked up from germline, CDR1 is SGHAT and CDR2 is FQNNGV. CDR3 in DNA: TGTGCCAGCAGTTTAGACTTGACGGATACGCAGTATTTT. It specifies CASSLDLTDTQYF.

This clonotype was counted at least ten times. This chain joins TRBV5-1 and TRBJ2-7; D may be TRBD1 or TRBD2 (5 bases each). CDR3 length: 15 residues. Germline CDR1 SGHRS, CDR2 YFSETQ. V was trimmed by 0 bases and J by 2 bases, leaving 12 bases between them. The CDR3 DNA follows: TGCGCCAGCAGCTTGGAACTTGGGGGACCCTACGAGCAGTACGTC. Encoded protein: CASSLELGGPYEQYV.

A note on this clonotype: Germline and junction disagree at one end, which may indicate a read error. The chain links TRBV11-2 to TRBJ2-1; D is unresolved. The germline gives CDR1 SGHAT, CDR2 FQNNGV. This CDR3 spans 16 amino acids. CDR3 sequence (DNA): TGTGCCGGCAGCTTAGTGGAGTTGGCCACGGCCAATGAGCAGTTATTC. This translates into CAGSLVELATANEQLF.

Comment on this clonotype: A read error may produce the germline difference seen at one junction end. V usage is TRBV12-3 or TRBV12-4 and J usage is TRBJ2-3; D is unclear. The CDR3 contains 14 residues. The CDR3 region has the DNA TGTGCCAGCAGTACACTACTCCCCTCTGATACGCGGTATTTT. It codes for CASSTLLPSDTRYF.

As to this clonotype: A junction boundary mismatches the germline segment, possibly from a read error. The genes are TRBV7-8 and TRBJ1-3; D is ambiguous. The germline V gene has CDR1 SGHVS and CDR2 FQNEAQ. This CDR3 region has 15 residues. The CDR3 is CASSRPRCSGNTVYF. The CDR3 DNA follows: TGTGCCAGCAGCCGCCCGAGGTGCTCTGGAAACACCGTATATTTT.

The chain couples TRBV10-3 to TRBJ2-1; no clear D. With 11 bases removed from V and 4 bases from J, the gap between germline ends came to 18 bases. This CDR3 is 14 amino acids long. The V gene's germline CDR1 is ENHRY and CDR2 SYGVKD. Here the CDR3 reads CAPRTRFHYNEQFF. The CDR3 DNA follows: TGTGCCCCCCGCACCAGGTTCCATTACAATGAGCAGTTCTTC.

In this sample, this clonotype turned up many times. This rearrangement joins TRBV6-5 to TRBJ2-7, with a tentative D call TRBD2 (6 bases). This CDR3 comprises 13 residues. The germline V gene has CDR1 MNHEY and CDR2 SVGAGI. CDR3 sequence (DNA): TGTGGCCCCCGTCGTGCGGGGTCCTACGAGCAGTACGTC. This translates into CGPRRAGSYEQYV.

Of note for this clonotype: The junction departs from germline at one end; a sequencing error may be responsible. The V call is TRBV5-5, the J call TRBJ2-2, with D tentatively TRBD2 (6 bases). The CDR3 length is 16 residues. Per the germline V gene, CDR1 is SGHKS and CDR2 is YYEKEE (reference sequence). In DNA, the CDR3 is TGTGCCAGCAGCATCAAGAGGCTAGCGAACACCGTGGAGCTGTTTTTT. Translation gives CASSIKRLANTVELFF.

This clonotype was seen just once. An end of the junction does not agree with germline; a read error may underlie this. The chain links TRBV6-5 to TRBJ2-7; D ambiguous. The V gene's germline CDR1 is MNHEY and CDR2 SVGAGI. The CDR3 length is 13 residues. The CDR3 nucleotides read TGTGCCAGCACTAGGAGAGCATCCTACGAACAGTACTTC. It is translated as CASTRRASYEQYF.

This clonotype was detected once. CDR3 nucleotide sequence: TGCATCAGCAGCCACGCAACTAGCGGAGGGGACAATGAGCAGTTCTTC. Protein: CISSHATSGGDNEQFF. The chain couples TRBV4-1 to TRBJ2-1; the match to TRBD2 covers 8 bases. The CDR3 has 16 amino acids. From germline, CDR1 is MGHRA and CDR2 YSYEKL.

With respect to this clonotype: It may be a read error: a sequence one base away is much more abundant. The CDR3 sequence: CASSSQDRSSCNEQFF. DNA for the CDR3: TGTGCCAGCAGCTCCCAGGACAGAAGCTCCTGCAATGAGCAGTTCTTC. The rearrangement uses TRBV13 and TRBJ2-1; maybe TRBD1 (6 bases). The germline V gene has CDR1 PRHDT and CDR2 FYEKMQ (reference sequence). CDR3 length: 16 residues.

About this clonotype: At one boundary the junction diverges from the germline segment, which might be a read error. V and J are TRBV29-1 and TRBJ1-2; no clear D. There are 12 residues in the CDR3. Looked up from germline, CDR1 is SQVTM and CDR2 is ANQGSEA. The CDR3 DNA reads TGCAGCGTTGAAGTGCAGAACTATGGCTACACTTTC. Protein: CSVEVQNYGYTF.